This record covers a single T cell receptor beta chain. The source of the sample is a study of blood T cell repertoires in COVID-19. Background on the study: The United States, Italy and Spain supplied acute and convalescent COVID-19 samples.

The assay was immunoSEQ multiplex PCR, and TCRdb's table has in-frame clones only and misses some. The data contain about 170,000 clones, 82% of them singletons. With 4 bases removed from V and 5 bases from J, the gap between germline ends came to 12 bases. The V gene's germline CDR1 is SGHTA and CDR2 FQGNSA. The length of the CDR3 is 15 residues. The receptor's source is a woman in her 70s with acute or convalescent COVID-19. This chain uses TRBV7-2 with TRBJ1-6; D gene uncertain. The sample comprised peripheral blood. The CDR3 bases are TGTGCCAGCAGCTCAAAACTGTCTGATAATTCACCCCTCCACTTT. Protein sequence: CASSSKLSDNSPLHF. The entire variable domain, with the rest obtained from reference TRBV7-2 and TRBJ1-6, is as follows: GAGVSQSPSNKVTEKGKDVELRCDPISGHTALYWYRQSLGQGLEFLIYFQGNSAPDKSGLPSDRFSAERTGGSVSTLTIQRTQQEDSAVYLCASSSKLSDNSPLHFGNGTRLTVT.